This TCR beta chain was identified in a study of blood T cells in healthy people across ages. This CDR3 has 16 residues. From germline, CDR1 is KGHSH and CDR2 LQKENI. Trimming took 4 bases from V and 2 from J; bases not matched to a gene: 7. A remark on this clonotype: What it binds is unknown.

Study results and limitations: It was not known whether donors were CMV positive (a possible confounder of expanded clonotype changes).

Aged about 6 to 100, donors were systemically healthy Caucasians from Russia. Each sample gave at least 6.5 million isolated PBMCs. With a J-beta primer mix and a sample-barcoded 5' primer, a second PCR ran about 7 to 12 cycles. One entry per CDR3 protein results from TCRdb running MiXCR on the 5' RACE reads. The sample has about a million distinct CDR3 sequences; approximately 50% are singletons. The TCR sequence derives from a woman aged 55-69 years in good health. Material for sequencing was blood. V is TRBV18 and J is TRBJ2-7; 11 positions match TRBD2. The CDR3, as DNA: TGTGCCAGCTCACTCGAGACTAGCGGGGAAACCTACGAGCAGTACTTC. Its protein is CASSLETSGETYEQYF.